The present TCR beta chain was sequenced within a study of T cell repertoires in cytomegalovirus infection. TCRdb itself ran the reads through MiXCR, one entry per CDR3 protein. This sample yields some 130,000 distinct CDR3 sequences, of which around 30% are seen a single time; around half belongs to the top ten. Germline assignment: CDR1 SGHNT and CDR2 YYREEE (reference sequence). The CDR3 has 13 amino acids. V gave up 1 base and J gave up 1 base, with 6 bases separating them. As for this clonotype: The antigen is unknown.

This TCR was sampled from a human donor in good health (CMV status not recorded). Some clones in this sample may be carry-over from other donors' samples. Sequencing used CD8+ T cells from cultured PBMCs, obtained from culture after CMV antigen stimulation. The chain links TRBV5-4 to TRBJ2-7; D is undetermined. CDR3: CASSLKGSYEQYF. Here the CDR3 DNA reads TGTGCCAGCAGCTTGAAGGGTTCCTACGAGCAGTACTTC.